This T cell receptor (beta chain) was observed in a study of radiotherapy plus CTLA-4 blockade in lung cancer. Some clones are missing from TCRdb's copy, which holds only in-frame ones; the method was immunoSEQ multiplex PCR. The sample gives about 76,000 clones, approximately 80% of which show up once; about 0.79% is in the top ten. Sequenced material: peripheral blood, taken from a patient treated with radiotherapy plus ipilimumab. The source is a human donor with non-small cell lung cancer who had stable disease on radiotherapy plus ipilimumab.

The CDR3 region is CASSPRWGAGNTIYF. The CDR3 DNA follows: TGCGCCAGCAGCCCCCGGTGGGGAGCTGGAAACACCATATATTTT. The chain couples TRBV4-1 to TRBJ1-3, with unresolved D. The CDR3 runs 15 residues. CDR1 and CDR2 (germline): MGHRA, YSYEKL. V was pared by 4 bases and J by 2 bases, with 12 bases between.